Listed here are 31 T cell receptor beta chains from one sample, sequenced in a study of CD4+ T cells in melanoma. Profiling relied on immunoSEQ multiplex PCR, and the TCRdb table lists in-frame clones only, not all of them. The sample consists of about 140,000 clones, 80% to 95% of them appearing once. These receptors originate from a human donor with melanoma.

The chain has TRBV7-9 and TRBJ1-3; tentatively, D is TRBD1 (5 bases). The germline V and J ends were trimmed by 1 base and 0 bases, with 10 bases remaining between them. The CDR3 has 16 amino acids. The germline gives CDR1 SEHNR, CDR2 FQNEAQ (reference sequence). CDR3 amino acids: CASSLGTLNSGNTIYF. CDR3 coding DNA: TGTGCCAGCAGCTTAGGGACACTGAACTCTGGAAACACCATATATTTT.

V gene TRBV6-5 combines with J gene TRBJ2-7; 8 bases align to TRBD1. The CDR3 length is 14 residues. V was pared by 2 bases and J by 6 bases, with 6 bases of the junction left unmatched. Germline values: CDR1 MNHEY, CDR2 SVGAGI. The CDR3 spells CASSYDRGGSEQYF. The CDR3 bases are TGTGCCAGCAGTTACGACAGGGGAGGAAGCGAGCAGTACTTC.

The chain carries TRBV18 and TRBJ2-7, with D uncertain. V lost 5 bases, J lost 6 bases, and 14 bases lay in between. Per the germline V gene, CDR1 is KGHSH and CDR2 is LQKENI. This CDR3 comprises 13 residues. Written as DNA, the CDR3 is TGTGCCAGCTCAAAAAGTGGCCAGGTCGAGCAGTACTTC. It yields the protein CASSKSGQVEQYF.

This sequence joins TRBV15 and TRBJ1-5; TRBD1 might be the D (6 bases). The CDR3 length is 16 residues. Germline V lookup: CDR1 LNHNV, CDR2 YYDKDF (reference sequence). V lost 5 bases, J lost 0 bases, and 14 bases lay in between. CDR3 sequence: CATSYSRGASNQPQHF. CDR3 nucleotides: TGTGCCACCAGCTACAGCAGGGGCGCTAGCAATCAGCCCCAGCATTTT. Combining the CDR3 with reference TRBV15 and TRBJ1-5 gives the whole variable domain DAMVIQNPRYQVTQFGKPVTLSCSQTLNHNVMYWYQQKSSQAPKLLFHYYDKDFNNEADTPDNFQSRRPNTSFCFLDIRSPGLGDTAMYLCATSYSRGASNQPQHFGDGTRLSIL.

The chain has TRBV7-2 and TRBJ2-2; tentatively, D is TRBD2 (5 bases). This CDR3 has 16 residues. The germline gives CDR1 SGHTA, CDR2 FQGNSA. V was cut by 4 bases and J by 0 bases, with 12 bases left in between. The CDR3 loop is CASSSFYGANTGELFF. The CDR3, as DNA: TGTGCCAGCAGCTCCTTTTACGGGGCGAACACCGGGGAGCTGTTTTTT.

The chain combines TRBV27 with TRBJ1-6; D possibly corresponds to TRBD1 (5 bases). This CDR3 contains 14 residues. V was cut by 3 bases and J by 7 bases, with 10 bases left in between. The V gene's germline CDR1 is MNHEY and CDR2 SMNVEV (reference sequence). The CDR3 DNA reads as TGTGCCAGCAGTTTGGGGGTACTCAATTCACCCCTCCACTTT. Amino acid sequence: CASSLGVLNSPLHF.

This sequence joins TRBV9 and TRBJ2-6; D is unclear. With 5 bases removed from V and 0 bases from J, the gap between germline ends came to 3 bases. The CDR3 extends over 13 amino acids. CDR1 is SGDLS and CDR2 is YYNGEE in the germline V gene. For the CDR3, the DNA is TGTGCCAGCAGGTCCTCTGGGGCCAACGTCCTGACTTTC. Amino acids: CASRSSGANVLTF.

The chain uses TRBV5-5 and TRBJ1-2, with D possibly being TRBD1 (5 bases). The V gene's germline CDR1 is SGHKS and CDR2 YYEKEE (reference sequence). V dropped 0 bases and J dropped 8 bases, with 14 bases sitting between them. The CDR3 totals 14 residues. The DNA of the CDR3 is TGTGCCAGCAGCTTGGTTACGACAGTCGGAGGCTACACCTTC. Translated: CASSLVTTVGGYTF.

With respect to this clone: The same CDR3 can be traced to other DNA sequences in this sample. The chain carries TRBV29-1 and TRBJ2-5; no firm D call. V shed 3 bases and J shed 0 bases, with 5 bases lying between them. Germline CDR1 and CDR2: SQVTM and ANQGSEA. This CDR3 spans 12 amino acids. The CDR3: CSVDRNQETQYF. CDR3 bases: TGCAGCGTTGACAGGAACCAAGAGACCCAGTACTTC. Supplemented by reference TRBV29-1 and TRBJ2-5, the full variable domain reads SAVISQKPSRDICQRGTSLTIQCQVDSQVTMMFWYRQQPGQSLTLIATANQGSEATYESGFVIDKFPISRPNLTFSTLTVSNMSPEDSSIYLCSVDRNQETQYFGPGTRLLVL.

The genes are TRBV7-2 and TRBJ1-2; D is unclear. The CDR3 loop spans 13 amino acids. Trimming took 3 bases from V and 2 from J, leaving 7 bases between them. Germline loops: CDR1 SGHTA, CDR2 FQGNSA. As DNA, the CDR3 is TGTGCCAGCAGCTTGGCCGGGAACTATGGCTACACCTTC. It encodes CASSLAGNYGYTF.

This chain connects TRBV9 to TRBJ2-7, with D perhaps TRBD2 (5 bases). This CDR3 is 14 amino acids long. Trimming removed 6 bases from V and 3 bases from J, with 16 bases in between. Germline values: CDR1 SGDLS, CDR2 YYNGEE. CDR3 sequence (DNA): TGTGCCAGCAACGCGGGCGGGTCGAACTACGAGCAGTACTTC. Translating it yields CASNAGGSNYEQYF.

CDR3 in DNA: TGCGCCAGCAGTCATCCCGACAGGGATGCTGAAGCTTTCTTT. This translates into CASSHPDRDAEAFF. This chain links TRBV23-1 with TRBJ1-1, with 7 bases fitting TRBD1. TRBV23-1 is an ORF, with its function uncertain. This CDR3 is 14 amino acids long. The V gene end was trimmed by 3 bases and the J gene end by 6 bases; junction bases not matched to a gene: 7.

J is TRBJ2-5 and V is TRBV18; TRBD1 matches 7 bases. CDR1 is KGHSH, CDR2 LQKENI, per germline. After removal of 7 bases from V and 5 bases from J, the junction contained 7 bases not matched to a gene. The CDR3 runs 13 residues. The DNA of the CDR3 is TGTGCCAGCTACAGGGGAAGAGGGGAGACCCAGTACTTC. This encodes CASYRGRGETQYF. Full variable domain (remainder filled in from reference TRBV18 and TRBJ2-5): NAGVMQNPRHLVRRRGQEARLRCSPMKGHSHVYWYRQLPEEGLKFMVYLQKENIIDESGMPKERFSAEFPKEGPSILRIQQVVRGDSAAYFCASYRGRGETQYFGPGTRLLVL.

The J gene is TRBJ2-7, the V gene TRBV5-6; D tentatively fits TRBD1 or TRBD2 (6 bases each). The germline V gene has CDR1 SGHDT and CDR2 YYEEEE. Deletions cut 3 bases from V and 5 bases from J, with 15 bases between. There are 14 residues in the CDR3. The CDR3: CASSWQGGGNEQYF. In DNA form, the CDR3 reads TGTGCCAGCAGCTGGCAAGGAGGGGGGAACGAGCAGTACTTC.

The rearrangement joins TRBV20-1 to TRBJ1-1; D ambiguous. Trimming shortened V by 3 bases and J by 6 bases, and 2 bases separated the two germline ends. The CDR3 runs to 9 residues. Per germline, CDR1 DFQATT and CDR2 SNEGSKA (reference sequence). For the CDR3, the DNA is TGCAGTGCTAGGCCTGAAGCTTTCTTT. The encoded protein is CSARPEAFF.

The chain is built from TRBV5-6 and TRBJ2-1; perhaps TRBD2 as D (5 bases). Trimming shortened V by 1 base and J by 10 bases, and 12 bases separated the two germline ends. The CDR3 consists of 13 residues. CDR1 is SGHDT, CDR2 YYEEEE, per germline. The CDR3 DNA reads TGTGCCAGCAGCTTGTCGGGGTCGTACGAGCAGTTCTTC. Protein sequence: CASSLSGSYEQFF.

The DNA for the CDR3 is TGTGCCAGCAGCCTCAATTCGCAGGGGGCTTCAGCTTTCTTT. Its protein is CASSLNSQGASAFF. The chain links TRBV7-3 to TRBJ1-1, with TRBD1 matching over 8 bases. Germline loops: CDR1 SGHTA, CDR2 FQGTGA. V lost 5 bases, J lost 10 bases, and 12 bases stayed unmatched. This CDR3 contains 14 residues.

This chain joins TRBV30 and TRBJ2-3, with TRBD2 matching 10 bases. Germline assignment: CDR1 GTSNPN and CDR2 SVGIG (reference sequence). V lost 4 bases to trimming and J lost 3 bases; unmatched junction nucleotides: 16. This CDR3 has 18 amino acids. In DNA form, the CDR3 reads TGTGCCTGGACTCCGCTGACCCGAACTAGCGGGGTTACAGATACGCAGTATTTT. It encodes CAWTPLTRTSGVTDTQYF.

The V gene is TRBV14, the J gene TRBJ1-6; perhaps TRBD1 as D (6 bases). The germline V and J ends were trimmed by 2 bases and 7 bases, with 9 bases remaining between them. Germline V gene sequence: CDR1 SGHDN, CDR2 FVKESK. The CDR3 runs 14 residues. The CDR3 protein is CASSQSDRNSPLHF. The CDR3 region has the DNA TGTGCCAGCAGCCAATCTGACAGGAATTCACCCCTCCACTTT.

The chain is built from TRBV11-1 and TRBJ2-3; D is possibly TRBD1 or TRBD2 (5 bases each). Germline V gene lookup returns CDR1 SGHAT and CDR2 FQDESV (reference sequence). The germline V and J ends were trimmed by 0 bases and 6 bases, with 7 bases remaining between them. The CDR3 extends over 13 amino acids. The CDR3 spells CASSLAGVDTQYF. DNA for the CDR3: TGTGCCAGCAGCTTAGCGGGGGTGGATACGCAGTATTTT.

The chain carries TRBV30 and TRBJ2-2; 10 bases map to TRBD2. The CDR3 consists of 16 residues. V shed 2 bases and J 2 bases; nucleotides not matched to a gene: 5. Per the germline V gene, CDR1 is GTSNPN and CDR2 is SVGIG (reference sequence). The CDR3 spells CAWSSLAGANTGELFF. CDR3 bases: TGTGCCTGGAGTAGTCTAGCGGGGGCAAACACCGGGGAGCTGTTTTTT.

The chain carries TRBV5-4 and TRBJ2-1; tentatively, D is TRBD2 (7 bases). This CDR3 is built from 15 residues. With 3 bases removed from V and 6 bases from J, the gap between germline ends came to 16 bases. Looked up from germline, CDR1 is SGHNT and CDR2 is YYREEE (reference sequence). The DNA for the CDR3 is TGTGCCAGCAGCTGGGGGGGCCAATCGATCAATGAGCAGTTCTTC. Translated: CASSWGGQSINEQFF.

The chain uses TRBV5-1 and TRBJ2-2; 11 nucleotides align to TRBD2. Germline loops: CDR1 SGHRS, CDR2 YFSETQ. After removal of 0 bases from V and 4 bases from J, the junction contained 5 bases not matched to a gene. The CDR3 covers 17 residues. CDR3 sequence reads: CASSLGGLAGGTGELFF. CDR3 in DNA: TGCGCCAGCAGCTTGGGCGGACTAGCGGGTGGCACCGGGGAGCTGTTTTTT.

The rearrangement links TRBV27 to TRBJ2-7, with a tentative D call TRBD1 (5 bases). This CDR3 comprises 16 residues. With 3 bases removed from V and 0 bases from J, the gap between germline ends came to 15 bases. Germline V gene lookup returns CDR1 MNHEY and CDR2 SMNVEV (reference sequence). The CDR3 sequence is CASSFTHDSSSYEQYF. The CDR3, as DNA: TGTGCCAGCAGTTTCACCCATGACAGCAGCTCCTACGAGCAGTACTTC.

This rearrangement joins TRBV5-1 to TRBJ1-3; D not certain. V was trimmed by 0 bases and J by 1 base, leaving 5 bases between them. This CDR3 is 14 amino acids long. Germline lookup yields CDR1 SGHRS and CDR2 YFSETQ. The CDR3 DNA reads TGCGCCAGCAGCTTGGGTTTATCTGGAAACACCATATATTTT. Amino acids: CASSLGLSGNTIYF.

The chain combines TRBV9 with TRBJ2-1; possible D gene TRBD1, 6 bases. CDR1 is SGDLS, CDR2 YYNGEE, per germline. This CDR3 contains 14 residues. V was cut by 0 bases and J by 4 bases, with 8 bases left in between. The CDR3 spells CASSVGGHYNEQFF. In nucleotides, the CDR3 is TGTGCCAGCAGCGTAGGGGGGCATTACAATGAGCAGTTCTTC.

The chain employs TRBV6-1 and TRBJ1-5; 8 bases line up with TRBD1. The V gene end was trimmed by 6 bases and the J gene end by 4 bases; junction bases not matched to a gene: 8. The CDR3 is 15 residues long. Germline CDR1 is MNHNS and CDR2 is SASEGT. The CDR3 DNA sequence: TGTGCCAGCAGGTTGGCGGGACAGGTAAATCAGCCCCAGCATTTT. Residues: CASRLAGQVNQPQHF.

This chain connects TRBV6-1 to TRBJ1-1; 10 bases agree with TRBD1. After removal of 5 bases from V and 6 bases from J, the junction contained 3 bases not matched to a gene. Germline CDR1 is MNHNS and CDR2 is SASEGT. The CDR3 totals 13 residues. The CDR3 coding sequence is TGTGCCAGCAGTTGGGACAGGGGTTCTGAAGCTTTCTTT. It yields the protein CASSWDRGSEAFF.

The chain recombines TRBV28 with TRBJ2-7, with no clear D. Germline CDR1 MDHEN, CDR2 SYDVKM. Deletions cut 7 bases from V and 7 bases from J, with 17 bases between. The CDR3 has 13 residues. The CDR3 sequence is CASNRPAPGEQYF. The CDR3 DNA reads TGTGCCAGCAATCGTCCAGCCCCCGGAGAGCAGTACTTC. Full variable domain (outside the CDR3, taken from reference TRBV28 and TRBJ2-7): DVKVTQSSRYLVKRTGEKVFLECVQDMDHENMFWYRQDPGLGLRLIYFSYDVKMKEKGDIPEGYSVSREKKERFSLILESASTNQTSMYLCASNRPAPGEQYFGPGTRLTVT.

The chain combines TRBV20-1 with TRBJ2-7; either TRBD1 or TRBD2 may fit D (6 bases each). Trimming took 5 bases from V and 6 from J, leaving 11 bases between them. The CDR3 sequence is 11 residues long. CDR1 is DFQATT and CDR2 is SNEGSKA in the germline V gene (reference sequence). Here the CDR3 reads CSARKGGEQYF. In DNA, the CDR3 is TGCAGTGCTCGGAAGGGGGGCGAGCAGTACTTC.

The rearrangement links TRBV28 to TRBJ2-7, with 9 bases aligning to TRBD1. The V segment lost 3 bases and the J segment 3 bases; nucleotides outside the gene matches: 9. Germline lookup yields CDR1 MDHEN and CDR2 SYDVKM. This CDR3 has 16 residues. In nucleotides, the CDR3 is TGTGCCAGCAGTTTGCCCCCCTTGGGACAGGGCTACGAGCAGTACTTC. It codes for CASSLPPLGQGYEQYF. Full variable domain (missing parts from reference TRBV28 and TRBJ2-7): DVKVTQSSRYLVKRTGEKVFLECVQDMDHENMFWYRQDPGLGLRLIYFSYDVKMKEKGDIPEGYSVSREKKERFSLILESASTNQTSMYLCASSLPPLGQGYEQYFGPGTRLTVT.